This T cell receptor (beta chain) came from a study of T cell responses to AZD1222 COVID-19 vaccine. On the study more broadly: Second-dose timings of about 4 or about 12 weeks were pooled. Study-level results: Donors in the cohort were predominantly white British and more often female, and clonal diversity was possibly underestimated. Only a handful of AZD1222 recipients, several in all, had baseline seropositivity. The study found vaccine-associated CD4 TCRs spanning spike, dominant at 160-218 and 743-854.

TCRdb's table, derived via immunoSEQ multiplex PCR, lists solely in-frame clones and lacks some. This table has approximately 140,000 clones, roughly 90% appearing once. The CDR3 sequence is 19 residues long. The germline CDR1 and CDR2 sequences are SGHRS and YFSETQ. V was pared by 3 bases and J by 0 bases, with 19 bases between. Points on this clone: The antigen is unknown.

This specimen consisted of peripheral blood, obtained on day 0 of AZD1222 vaccination. This receptor was identified in an adult in good health. This sequence joins TRBV5-1 and TRBJ2-6; maybe TRBD1 (6 bases). In nucleotides, the CDR3 is TGCGCCAGCAGCTCCCAGGCTGGTCAGGGGATCTCTGGGGCCAACGTCCTGACTTTC. Translating it yields CASSSQAGQGISGANVLTF.